These 17 T cell receptor beta chains came from one sample sequenced in a study of shared clonotypes between healthy human individuals. Sequencing was performed with immunoSEQ multiplex PCR; in TCRdb, only in-frame clones are kept and a portion is missing. The repertoire holds millions of clones, with around 90% as singletons. Sequencing used naive CD4+ T cells sorted from blood. Subset described: CD45RA+ positively selected. These receptors were taken from a man aged 18 to 30 in good health.

The V and J genes are TRBV9 and TRBJ2-7, with a possible D match to TRBD2 (6 bases). Looked up from germline, CDR1 is SGDLS and CDR2 is YYNGEE. The CDR3 has 14 amino acids. V was pared by 3 bases and J by 7 bases, with 17 bases between. CDR3 amino acids: CASSGGLDRREQYF. The CDR3 nucleotides are TGTGCCAGCAGCGGGGGACTGGATCGACGTGAGCAGTACTTC.

This chain connects TRBV30 to TRBJ1-2, with no clear D. Germline lookup yields CDR1 GTSNPN and CDR2 SVGIG (reference sequence). V lost 2 bases and J lost 4, with 11 bases in between. The CDR3 totals 13 residues. CDR3 sequence: CAWSLGSGYGYTF. CDR3 DNA: TGTGCCTGGAGTCTGGGGTCGGGCTATGGCTACACCTTC.

The chain uses TRBV18 and TRBJ2-1, with 11 bases identical to TRBD2. The CDR3 contains 16 residues. The germline gives CDR1 KGHSH, CDR2 LQKENI. V was pared by 0 bases and J by 7 bases, with 5 bases of the junction left unmatched. CDR3 sequence: CASSPPFLAGGNEQFF. CDR3 in DNA: TGTGCCAGCTCACCACCGTTCCTAGCGGGGGGTAATGAGCAGTTCTTC.

CDR3: CASSFGGELFF. CDR3 nucleotide sequence: TGTGCCAGCAGCTTCGGAGGGGAGCTGTTTTTT. This chain joins TRBV5-4 and TRBJ2-2; D not resolved. The ends were cut back, 2 bases at V and 8 bases at J, with 4 bases in the middle. CDR3 length equals 11 residues. CDR1 and CDR2 from the germline V gene are SGHNT and YYREEE (reference sequence).

The table lists this clone with a count of one. J is TRBJ2-3 and V is TRBV4-1; 10 bases are a match to TRBD2. The J segment lost 9 bases and the V segment lost 1 base, leaving 13 bases of the junction unmatched. There are 17 residues in the CDR3. Germline assignment: CDR1 MGHRA and CDR2 YSYEKL. CDR3 sequence (DNA): TGCGCCAGCAGCCAAGTTCTAGCGGGGGCGGGTCGGGGGACGCAGTATTTT. Translation gives CASSQVLAGAGRGTQYF.

This chain joins TRBV18 and TRBJ2-7, with 8 bases that match TRBD1. Germline-derived CDR1 and CDR2 are KGHSH and LQKENI. The trim removed 3 bases at V and 7 bases at J, leaving 8 bases unmatched. CDR3 size: 14 residues. CDR3 DNA sequence: TGTGCCAGCTCACCCGGACAGGGAGCTACTGAGCAGTACTTC. This codes for CASSPGQGATEQYF.

Written as DNA, the CDR3 is TGCGCCAGCAGCATAGGACAGGGGGCGAACACTGAAGCTTTCTTT. This translates into CASSIGQGANTEAFF. J is TRBJ1-1 and V is TRBV5-1; TRBD1 agrees at 11 bases. CDR3 length equals 15 residues. V trimming: 4 bases; J trimming: 1 base; junction bases outside the gene matches: 3. Per the germline V gene, CDR1 is SGHRS and CDR2 is YFSETQ.

Notes on this clone: The junction departs from germline at one end; a sequencing error may be responsible. This chain links TRBV5-1 with TRBJ2-7, with D perhaps assigned TRBD1 or TRBD2 (5 bases each). In germline, CDR1 is SGHRS, CDR2 YFSETQ. This CDR3 has 13 residues. The CDR3 sequence: CASSLGEGREQYF. Here the CDR3 DNA reads TGCGCCAGCAGTTTGGGAGAGGGGCGCGAGCAGTACTTC.

V is TRBV10-2 and J is TRBJ2-5; a possible D gene is TRBD2 (6 bases). This CDR3 has 15 amino acids. Trimming removed 0 bases from V and 5 bases from J, with 13 bases in between. Germline CDR1 and CDR2: WSHSY and SAAADI. The CDR3 DNA reads TGCGCCAGCAGTGAGTCGCGGGCAGGGAGGGAGACCCAGTACTTC. Translating gives CASSESRAGRETQYF.

This chain connects TRBV21-1 to TRBJ1-2. TRBV21-1 is deemed a pseudogene. CDR3 length: 15 amino acids. The CDR3: CASRPPAGPNYGYTF. CDR3 sequence (DNA): TGTGCCAGCAGACCCCCTGCGGGACCTAACTATGGCTACACCTTC.

The rearrangement joins TRBV6-5 to TRBJ1-1; 9 bases agree with TRBD1. Germline lookup yields CDR1 MNHEY and CDR2 SVGAGI. With V trimmed by 4 bases and J by 10 bases, 10 bases remained unmatched. This CDR3 contains 14 residues. The CDR3 loop reads CASSSRTGATTAFF. The CDR3 DNA is TGTGCCAGCAGTTCTCGGACAGGGGCAACCACAGCTTTCTTT.

The chain joins TRBV11-2 to TRBJ2-7, with 11 bases identical to TRBD1. The CDR3 is made up of 15 amino acids. J gave up 0 bases and V 4 bases, and 2 bases lay outside the gene matches. Germline CDR1 is SGHAT and CDR2 is FQNNGV. The CDR3 DNA reads TGTGCCAGCAGCTCCGGGACAGGGGGCTCCTACGAGCAGTACTTC. It encodes CASSSGTGGSYEQYF.

The chain joins TRBV2 to TRBJ2-5; D is unclear. V lost 2 bases and J 1 base, leaving 8 bases between the germline ends. The CDR3 runs to 14 residues. Germline V lookup: CDR1 SNHLY, CDR2 FYNNEI. CDR3 residues: CASSESFLQETQYF. CDR3 coding DNA: TGTGCCAGCAGTGAATCTTTCCTCCAAGAGACCCAGTACTTC.

V is TRBV6-5 and J is TRBJ2-5, with 9 bases that match TRBD1. With 4 bases clipped from V and 3 bases from J, the junction kept 3 bases outside the gene matches. Germline V gene lookup returns CDR1 MNHEY and CDR2 SVGAGI. The length of the CDR3 is 14 residues. CDR3 DNA sequence: TGTGCCAGCAGTTCGCGGACAGGGGAAGAGACCCAGTACTTC. It encodes CASSSRTGEETQYF.

CDR3 DNA sequence: TGTGCCAGCAGCGGGCGGGGGAGGCTCCACGAGCAGTACTTC. It codes for CASSGRGRLHEQYF. The V call is TRBV5-6, the J call TRBJ2-7; 7 bases fit TRBD2. The CDR3 has 14 amino acids. After removal of 4 bases from V and 5 bases from J, the junction contained 9 bases not matched to a gene. Germline V lookup: CDR1 SGHDT, CDR2 YYEEEE.

The chain combines TRBV5-4 with TRBJ2-3; a weak D match, TRBD1 (6 bases). This CDR3 comprises 15 residues. Trimming cost V 1 base and J 2 bases, with 11 bases left between them. Germline assignment: CDR1 SGHNT and CDR2 YYREEE (reference sequence). The CDR3, as DNA: TGTGCCAGCAGCTTGAGGGGGTACGACACAGATACGCAGTATTTT. Its translation: CASSLRGYDTDTQYF.

The rearrangement uses TRBV7-3 and TRBJ1-1; a possible D gene is TRBD1 (5 bases). CDR3 size: 14 residues. The V end was cut by 1 base, the J end by 3 bases, with 9 bases between. Germline assignment: CDR1 SGHTA and CDR2 FQGTGA. The CDR3: CASSLRWGDTEAFF. CDR3 sequence (DNA): TGTGCCAGCAGCTTAAGGTGGGGGGACACTGAAGCTTTCTTT.